These 30 T cell receptor beta chains were sequenced from one sample in a study of post-analysis software for immune sequencing data. Unique molecular identifiers tagged the TCR beta cDNA libraries. In TCRdb, the PCR reads were re-called with MiXCR into one record per CDR3 protein. The data hold around 190,000 distinct CDR3 sequences, with 29% observed a single time. Which antigens these TCRs recognize remains unknown. Study-level findings and limits: In patients, TRBV5-6, TRBV5-1 and TRBV20-1 belonged to five or six TRBV segments found more frequently than in controls.

The specimen was blood. These receptors originate from a girl aged 2-17 years with multiple sclerosis.

The V gene is TRBV18, the J gene TRBJ1-2; possible D gene TRBD1, 6 bases. CDR3 length: 16 residues. Germline V CDR1 and CDR2: KGHSH, LQKENI. Trimming removed 3 bases from V and 4 bases from J, with 18 bases in between. CDR3 DNA: TGTGCCAGCTCACCGTCGGGTCAGGGACATCGCTATGGCTACACCTTC. Its translation: CASSPSGQGHRYGYTF. The full variable domain, its missing parts supplied by reference TRBV18 and TRBJ1-2, is NAGVMQNPRHLVRRRGQEARLRCSPMKGHSHVYWYRQLPEEGLKFMVYLQKENIIDESGMPKERFSAEFPKEGPSILRIQQVVRGDSAAYFCASSPSGQGHRYGYTFGSGTRLTVV.

This clonotype has more than one count but fewer than ten. One junction end does not reproduce the germline sequence, and a read error may be involved. The J gene is TRBJ2-1, the V gene TRBV5-1, with 9 bases identical to TRBD1. CDR1 is SGHRS, CDR2 YFSETQ, per germline. CDR3 length: 15 residues. The CDR3 is CASSPTRDRANKQFF. DNA of the CDR3: TGCGCCAGCAGCCCAACCCGGGACAGGGCCAATAAGCAGTTCTTC.

This clonotype was detected a few times. V is TRBV28 and J is TRBJ1-2, with D hard to call. CDR1 MDHEN and CDR2 SYDVKM come from the germline V gene. V lost 5 bases, J lost 4 bases, and 23 bases lay in between. This CDR3 spans 17 amino acids. In DNA form, the CDR3 reads TGTGCCAGCAGTAGTTTGAATCACGGGGTAGGAGGCTATGGCTACACCTTC. Protein product: CASSSLNHGVGGYGYTF.

For this clonotype: The junction and the germline gene differ at one end; a read error may be behind it. The chain has TRBV18 and TRBJ2-3; possible D gene TRBD2, 6 bases. This CDR3 contains 13 residues. Germline CDR1 and CDR2: KGHSH and LQKENI. The CDR3 spells CASSPSGADTQYF. The CDR3 DNA reads as TGTGCTAGCTCACCCTCGGGGGCAGATACGCAGTATTTT.

This clonotype has a count of ten or more. V gene TRBV5-1 combines with J gene TRBJ2-1; D might be TRBD1 (6 bases). In germline, CDR1 is SGHRS, CDR2 YFSETQ. Between the trimmed V and J ends, which lost 7 bases and 6 bases, there was a span of 20 bases. This CDR3 comprises 15 residues. The CDR3 nucleotides read TGCGCCAGCCGATCCAGACAGGAACTCCCCAATGAGCAGTTCTTC. It encodes CASRSRQELPNEQFF. Supplemented by reference TRBV5-1 and TRBJ2-1, the full variable domain reads KAGVTQTPRYLIKTRGQQVTLSCSPISGHRSVSWYQQTPGQGLQFLFEYFSETQRNKGNFPGRFSGRQFSNSRSEMNVSTLELGDSALYLCASRSRQELPNEQFFGPGTRLTVL.

This clonotype was observed a few times. A much larger clone lies a single base off, so this may be a read error. The V and J genes are TRBV7-9 and TRBJ2-4; no clear D gene. The last part of the DNA fits TRBJ2-7 better; the J call may be wrong. The CDR3 extends over 13 amino acids. Germline CDR1 and CDR2: SEHNR and FQNEAQ (reference sequence). CDR3 loop: CTSSLEGSYEQYF. Here the CDR3 DNA reads TGTACCAGCAGCTTGGAAGGTTCCTACGAGCAGTACTTC.

This clonotype was seen only a few times. The rearrangement uses TRBV21-1 and TRBJ2-5. The DNA end is more similar to TRBJ2-7, so the J call may be wrong. TRBV21-1 is assigned pseudogene status. This CDR3 comprises 14 residues. Here the CDR3 reads CASSKCGWLNEQYF. Here the CDR3 DNA reads TGTGCCAGCAGCAAATGTGGTTGGCTGAACGAGCAGTACTTC.

This clonotype showed up many times. CDR3 DNA: TGCGCCAGCAGGGACCCCCCGGGGGCAGACTACACCTTC. Protein: CASRDPPGADYTF. The genes are TRBV5-1 and TRBJ1-2; D is possibly TRBD1 (6 bases). V was trimmed by 5 bases and J by 10 bases, leaving 18 bases between them. The CDR3 loop spans 13 amino acids. Germline CDR1 SGHRS, CDR2 YFSETQ.

This chain links TRBV20-1 with TRBJ2-3; weak D call: TRBD2 (7 bases). This CDR3 contains 16 residues. Looked up from germline, CDR1 is DFQATT and CDR2 is SNEGSKA (reference sequence). Trimming took 6 bases from V and 4 from J, leaving 23 bases between them. The CDR3 DNA is TGCAGTGCCCCCCCGCGGGGCGGGGGCCTGCCAGATACGCAGTATTTT. Amino acid sequence: CSAPPRGGGLPDTQYF.

In the case of this clonotype: This may be a read error, as it is one base from a much larger clone. The chain uses TRBV12-3 or TRBV12-4 and TRBJ2-7; possibly TRBD2 for D (6 bases). The germline V and J ends were trimmed by 6 bases and 9 bases, with 12 bases remaining between them. The CDR3 is 11 residues long. CDR3 DNA: TGTGCCAGCAGGGAGGGTTCGGTGCAGTACTTC. The encoded protein is CASREGSVQYF.

This clonotype was detected only a few times. J is TRBJ2-6 and V is TRBV3-1, with D uncertain. Germline V lookup: CDR1 LGHDT, CDR2 YNNKEL (reference sequence). V was cut by 3 bases and J by 0 bases, with 9 bases left in between. The CDR3 has 16 amino acids. The CDR3 here is CASSQLTLSGANVLTF. CDR3 in DNA: TGTGCCAGCAGCCAGCTTACACTCTCTGGGGCCAACGTCCTGACTTTC.

The chain links TRBV28 to TRBJ2-2; D might be TRBD1 (5 bases). The CDR3 runs 14 residues. CDR1 and CDR2 from the germline V gene are MDHEN and SYDVKM. Trimming took 3 bases from V and 1 from J, leaving 6 bases between them. CDR3 sequence (DNA): TGTGCCAGCAGTTTGCAGGGGAACACCGGGGAGCTGTTTTTT. Its protein product is CASSLQGNTGELFF.

Notes on this clonotype: A clone one base away is much larger, so this may be a read error. The gene calls are TRBV7-8 and TRBJ2-5; 10 bases are a match to TRBD1. Germline CDR1 SGHVS, CDR2 FQNEAQ. V shed 2 bases, J shed 11 bases, and the junction held 11 bases outside the gene matches. This CDR3 spans 15 amino acids. The CDR3: CASSLQQGQGNEQYF. The CDR3 region has the DNA TGTGCCAGCAGCTTACAGCAGGGACAGGGGAATGAGCAGTACTTC.

V and J are TRBV6-1 and TRBJ2-1; 8 bases align to TRBD2. The germline CDR1 and CDR2 sequences are MNHNS and SASEGT. The CDR3 contains 15 residues. The trim removed 8 bases at V and 1 base at J, leaving 7 bases unmatched. The CDR3 reads CASGRIAGSYNEQFF. The CDR3 DNA sequence: TGTGCCAGCGGGAGGATAGCGGGATCCTACAATGAGCAGTTCTTC.

Many counts were recorded for this clonotype. The J gene is TRBJ2-7, the V gene TRBV21-1. TRBV21-1 constitutes a pseudogene. The CDR3 has 12 amino acids. Here the CDR3 reads CASSFPPYEQYF. CDR3 sequence (DNA): TGTGCCAGCAGCTTCCCTCCTTACGAGCAGTACTTC.

This clonotype was seen repeatedly, ten times or more. The V call is TRBV5-1, the J call TRBJ2-1; perhaps TRBD1 as D (5 bases). The CDR3 extends over 16 amino acids. V lost 1 base to trimming and J lost 7 bases, with 18 bases between them. Germline lookup yields CDR1 SGHRS and CDR2 YFSETQ. Here the CDR3 DNA reads TGCGCCAGCAGCTTGATGGTTCAAGGGGTCCGTAATGAGCAGTTCTTC. Encoded protein: CASSLMVQGVRNEQFF.

This clonotype showed up just a few times. The CDR3 loop is CASKWTGGRRTEAFF. The CDR3 DNA reads TGTGCCAGCAAATGGACAGGGGGGCGAAGGACTGAAGCTTTCTTT. This rearrangement joins TRBV11-2 to TRBJ1-1, with 10 bases fitting TRBD1. V trimming: 7 bases; J trimming: 5 bases; junction bases outside the gene matches: 10. CDR1 is SGHAT, CDR2 FQNNGV, per germline. The CDR3 extends over 15 amino acids. Full variable domain (rest looked up from reference TRBV11-2 and TRBJ1-1): EAGVAQSPRYKIIEKRQSVAFWCNPISGHATLYWYQQILGQGPKLLIQFQNNGVVDDSQLPKDRFSAERLKGVDSTLKIQPAKLEDSAVYLCASKWTGGRRTEAFFGQGTRLTVV.

This clonotype was detected only a few times. V gene TRBV5-1 combines with J gene TRBJ1-1, with unresolved D. V gave up 1 base and J gave up 3 bases, with 16 bases separating them. This CDR3 comprises 16 residues. CDR1 is SGHRS and CDR2 is YFSETQ in the germline V gene. For the CDR3, the DNA is TGCGCCAGCAGCTTGCTAATAGTGTCGGCTGACACTGAAGCTTTCTTT. It is translated as CASSLLIVSADTEAFF.

A note on this clonotype: Being one base from a much bigger clone, this may be a read error. This rearrangement joins TRBV6-5 to TRBJ2-1; 9 bases align to TRBD1. This CDR3 contains 16 residues. Looked up from germline, CDR1 is MNHEY and CDR2 is SVGAGI. The CDR3 coding sequence is TGTGCCAGCAGACCCCGACAGGGGGGCATGCTCAATGAGCGGTTCTTC. It yields the protein CASRPRQGGMLNERFF.

The sample holds a few counts of this clonotype. The chain joins TRBV6-5 to TRBJ2-2, with D unresolved. The V end was cut by 0 bases, the J end by 4 bases, with 12 bases between. CDR1 and CDR2 (germline): MNHEY, SVGAGI. The CDR3 has 16 residues. The CDR3: CASSYSVMSVTGELFF. CDR3 coding DNA: TGTGCCAGCAGTTACTCGGTTATGTCGGTCACCGGGGAGCTGTTTTTT.

This clonotype was seen at least ten times. The V and J genes are TRBV29-1 and TRBJ2-7; perhaps TRBD1 as D (5 bases). The CDR3 consists of 14 residues. The germline gives CDR1 SQVTM, CDR2 ANQGSEA. V was cut by 7 bases and J by 4 bases, with 20 bases left in between. The CDR3 sequence is CSARGQGSGYEQYF. CDR3 coding DNA: TGCAGCGCTAGGGGTCAGGGAAGTGGTTACGAGCAGTACTTC.

This clonotype came up many times. The J gene is TRBJ1-4, the V gene TRBV29-1, with TRBD1 as a possible D gene (5 bases). CDR1 is SQVTM and CDR2 is ANQGSEA in the germline V gene. This CDR3 has 15 residues. The ends were cut back, 5 bases at V and 0 bases at J, with 13 bases in the middle. The CDR3 loop is CSVRGGPSTNEKLFF. In nucleotides, the CDR3 is TGCAGCGTTCGCGGGGGACCATCAACTAATGAAAAACTGTTTTTT.

The chain couples TRBV7-9 to TRBJ2-3, with TRBD2 identical over 7 bases. CDR1 is SEHNR and CDR2 is FQNEAQ in the germline V gene (reference sequence). V was pared by 5 bases and J by 2 bases, with 13 bases of the junction left unmatched. The CDR3 length is 17 residues. The CDR3: CASSTPLVAGDTDTQYF. CDR3 bases: TGTGCCAGCAGCACACCCCTCGTCGCGGGAGACACAGATACGCAGTATTTT.

Ten or more counts support this clonotype. The chain links TRBV29-1 to TRBJ2-1; a possible D gene is TRBD2 (6 bases). The CDR3 is made up of 16 amino acids. CDR1 and CDR2 (germline): SQVTM, ANQGSEA. Deletions cut 0 bases from V and 1 base from J, with 13 bases between. Here the CDR3 DNA reads TGCAGCGTTGAAGATCCGTCCGGGAGTTCCTACAATGAGCAGTTCTTC. It specifies CSVEDPSGSSYNEQFF.

A few counts support this clonotype. A much larger clone lies one base from this, so it may be a read error. The chain is built from TRBV28 and TRBJ2-5, with 7 nucleotides matching TRBD1. Judging by the DNA end, TRBJ2-4 fits better; the J call may be wrong. The CDR3 is 12 amino acids. CDR1 MDHEN and CDR2 SYDVKM come from the germline V gene. The CDR3: CANSLDRDIQYF. CDR3 nucleotide sequence: TGTGCCAACAGCTTAGACAGGGACATTCAGTACTTC.

This clonotype came up a few times. The chain uses TRBV4-1 and TRBJ1-6; D not certain. CDR1 MGHRA and CDR2 YSYEKL come from the germline V gene. The CDR3 runs 14 residues. Between the trimmed V and J ends, which lost 5 bases and 8 bases, there was a span of 13 bases. CDR3 amino acids: CASSLRVEDSPLHF. The CDR3, as DNA: TGCGCCAGCAGCTTACGGGTCGAGGATTCACCCCTCCACTTT.

This clonotype was counted many times. The V call is TRBV29-1, the J call TRBJ1-2, with no clear D. CDR3 length: 11 amino acids. V lost 2 bases, J lost 6 bases, and 7 bases lay in between. Germline V lookup: CDR1 SQVTM, CDR2 ANQGSEA. CDR3 bases: TGCAGCGTTGAACGGCGGCATGGCTACACCTTC. Amino acid sequence: CSVERRHGYTF.

In its sample, this clonotype was seen many times. J is TRBJ1-2 and V is TRBV28; D possibly corresponds to TRBD1 (5 bases). This CDR3 is 16 amino acids long. The germline gives CDR1 MDHEN, CDR2 SYDVKM. The germline V and J ends were trimmed by 1 base and 4 bases, with 16 bases remaining between them. CDR3 in amino acids: CASSLLGGYRIYGYTF. The CDR3 DNA reads TGTGCCAGCAGTTTATTGGGGGGGTACCGGATCTATGGCTACACCTTC.

As for this clonotype: Being one base from a much bigger clone, this may be a read error. The chain uses TRBV7-4 and TRBJ1-2; D is perhaps TRBD1 (6 bases). The CDR3 has 13 amino acids. Germline CDR1 reads SGHVT; CDR2 reads SQSDAQ. For the CDR3, the DNA is TGTGCCGGCAGCTTAGCAGGGGACTATGGCTACACCTTC. Residues: CAGSLAGDYGYTF.

The sample holds a few counts of this clonotype. V and J are TRBV5-1 and TRBJ2-5, with D possibly being TRBD2 (7 bases). The CDR3 runs 16 residues. V was shortened by 0 bases and J by 1 base, with 13 bases between the two germline ends. The germline V gene has CDR1 SGHRS and CDR2 YFSETQ. CDR3 nucleotide sequence: TGCGCCAGCAGCTTGGGGGGGGCTAGCGGCCAAGAGACCCAGTACTTC. It translates to CASSLGGASGQETQYF.